This TCR beta chain was recorded in a study of OX40 agonist ivuxolimab in advanced cancers. Overall study context: Age averaged 60 years (range roughly 20 to 90), and 70% to 85% were male. Overall study findings and caveats: CD4+ and CD8+ T cells in blood underwent clonal expansion by week 6 at 0.1 to 3.0 mg/kg.

Clones were sequenced by immunoSEQ multiplex PCR, and TCRdb holds only the in-frame ones, with some missing. The table records about 83,000 clones, about 85% of them present only once. This clone was picked up one time. Antigen: not known. V lost 5 bases, J lost 6 bases, and 5 bases stayed unmatched. Germline V gene data show CDR1 as SEHNR and CDR2 as FQNEAQ (reference sequence). The length of the CDR3 is 14 residues. The TCR comes from an adult with an advanced solid tumor such as melanoma, head and neck, liver or kidney cancer. The source was CD4+ or CD8+ T cells sorted from blood, collected in a trial of the OX40 agonist ivuxolimab. The V and J genes are TRBV7-9 and TRBJ2-2; 8 bases map to TRBD2. CDR3 DNA sequence: TGTGCCAGCAGCCCCCGGGGGGGTCCCGGGGAGCTGTTTTTT. This sequence encodes CASSPRGGPGELFF.